What follows describes a single TCR beta chain. Its antigen has not been determined. Base-call qualities are not available, and no considerably larger clone is one nucleotide away. The library was built by means of 5' RACE. The sequencer was an Illumina HiSeq 2000. A universal primer binding site was added through template switching, and the final cDNA carried a unique molecular identifier so that TCR cDNA molecules could be counted accurately. First-strand cDNA for TCR alpha and beta chains was synthesized from specific primers in the conserved constant-segment region. To control for contamination, every cDNA library carried two barcodes: a SMART-Mk sample barcode plus Illumina barcodes. Two successive PCR steps introduced TruSeq adapter sequences along with Illumina sample barcodes. TCR alpha and beta cDNA libraries were sequenced on the Illumina HiSeq platform with custom primers. Per the authors' processing: Raw reads were processed with MiGEC to extract unique molecular identifiers, and MiXCR was used to determine CDR3 positions. For each individual, recombination models were inferred using an EM algorithm with the repgenHMM and IGoR tools. Shared clonotypes were analyzed with the tcR package in R, and sharing was normalized by the product of cloneset sizes. To study raw recombination free of thymic and clonal selection effects, out-of-frame nonproductive sequences were analyzed. The public sequencing data were trimmed at Q25 with fastp and processed into clonotypes with MiXCR by TCRdb, which kept only in-frame beta chains. Each entry merges the rows of one CDR3 protein and shows their most common DNA and genes. The V and J calls come from TCRdb's annotation, not from the publication. This sample lists about 530,000 distinct CDR3 sequences; 20% to 25% were detected once. The ten largest clones represent 0.45% to 0.5% of the sample.

This sample was included in a study of identical twins (dated by TCRdb to 2015 to 2016). Turning to the overall study: To test whether fetal clonotypes persist, this study deep-sequenced TCR alpha and beta repertoires from monozygotic twins, from unrelated adults of various ages, and from cord blood. To rule out contamination, replicate twin experiments were performed at different times with different library preparation protocols. Overall study outcomes, separate from this receptor: Conclusions relied on cross-sectional statistical analysis, since the same donors could not be followed over many years. Invariant T cells such as MAIT and iNKT could partly confound zero-insertion analyses, although diverse VJ usage argued against such confounding for most clonotypes. The excess sharing between twins in beta out-of-frame sequences was weaker because fewer shared sequences reduced the signal-to-noise ratio. Compared with coincidental sharing between unrelated individuals, an excess of low generation-probability sequences was observed among out-of-frame TCR alpha sequences shared between twins. Abundant cord blood beta clonotypes had fewer insertions, young adult naive repertoires showed a similar but weaker trend, and memory repertoires showed no such trend. In monozygotic twins, out-of-frame TCR alpha sharing was systematically underestimated by recombination models, although the models agreed with sharing between unrelated individuals.

The CDR3 contains 13 residues, cysteine and phenylalanine counted. The only DNA kept is the CDR3, 39 bases in frame from the first base. Taken from the germline V gene (reference sequence), the CDR1 and CDR2 loops are DFQATT and SNEGSKA. After removal of 6 bases from V and 4 bases from J, the junction retains 6 bases not matched to a gene. Every donor in the study was a healthy Caucasian. The twin cohort comprised three pairs of female monozygotic twins, all aged roughly 18 to 30 years. Positive isolation kits from Invitrogen were used to isolate CD4+ and CD8+ T cell populations. These data are also associated with another study on yellow fever vaccine responses in identical twins. As the second paper documents: The authors reported that the T cell response to vaccination in identical twins appeared partly convergent and partly personalized. In identical twins, the study followed T cell clones that responded to the vaccine with precision.

The chain uses TRBV20-1 and TRBJ2-7, with 10 bases aligning to TRBD2. The specimen sequenced was CD4+ T cells sorted from blood. The TCR comes from a woman aged 18 to 35 in good health. The nucleotide sequence reads TGCAGTGCGGGGGGACTAGCGACGTACGAGCAGTACTTC. Translated, it reads CSAGGLATYEQYF.